Included here is one T cell receptor beta chain sequence, with context. This sample is drawn from a study of T cell repertoires in ileal Crohn's disease. Overall study context: All patients had surgery for stricturing (61%) or penetrating (about 39%) disease. Postoperative therapy was given to about half: approximately 10 thiopurines, about 19 anti-TNF agents.

V gave up 3 bases and J gave up 11 bases; unmatched junction bases: 10. The CDR3 sequence is 14 residues long. CDR1 and CDR2 from the germline V gene are LGHNA and YNFKEQ. Clones were sequenced by immunoSEQ multiplex PCR, and TCRdb holds only the in-frame ones, with some missing. Here the sample spans 6,500 to 7,500 clones, more than 70% being singletons. The rearrangement links TRBV4-2 to TRBJ1-1, with 9 bases fitting TRBD1. The receptor was derived from an adult with Crohn's disease. Material: ileal tissue. The CDR3 loop reads CASSQGERQGGAFF. The CDR3 nucleotides read TGTGCCAGCAGCCAGGGCGAGAGACAGGGGGGTGCTTTCTTT.